The source of this T cell receptor beta chain is a study of blood T cell repertoires in COVID-19. Study in general: Acute and convalescent COVID-19 samples came from the United States, Italy and Spain. PBMCs, B-cell-depleted T cells, or T cells were the source of the cDNA or gDNA that made up the material.

Per the authors' pipeline: Amplification with reference gene primers provided the estimates of nucleated cell counts. Sequencing used immunoSEQ multiplex PCR; TCRdb keeps in-frame clones, though not all of them. V, J and clone size reflect that table, while D and trimming were determined from the DNA. In the table there are 150,000 to 200,000 clones, about 80% of which are singletons. CDR1 ENHRY and CDR2 SYGVKD come from the germline V gene. With V trimmed by 8 bases and J by 4 bases, 5 bases remained unmatched. The CDR3 has 14 residues. This TCR was sampled from an older woman with acute or convalescent COVID-19. The rearrangement links TRBV10-3 to TRBJ2-1, with TRBD2 matching 10 bases. Sequencing input: peripheral blood. This CDR3 is CAISTGLAYNEQFF. CDR3 sequence (DNA): TGTGCCATCTCAACGGGACTAGCGTACAATGAGCAGTTCTTC.